This TCR beta chain was found in a study of cytotoxic CD8 clonotypes in ibrutinib-treated CLL. Across the whole study: Among the patients, over 9 presented as relapsed/refractory and 15 as treatment-naive; 17 to 18 showed unmutated IGHV.

Sequencing used immunoSEQ multiplex PCR; TCRdb keeps in-frame clones, though not all of them. There are about 9,400 clones in the sample; over 60% occur only once, and 15% to 20% lies in the top ten. Comments on this clone: Its target is unknown.

Study findings and constraints: Researchers report that baseline clonality outpaced age-matched healthy donors and tracked circulating CD8+ T-cell counts. Public clonotypes were rare and shrank or held steady on treatment.

The CDR3 sequence is 15 residues long. V lost 4 bases, J lost 7 bases, and 8 bases stayed unmatched. Germline CDR1 SGHRS, CDR2 YFSETQ. The input for sequencing was PBMCs, taken before ibrutinib treatment. This receptor was obtained from a human donor with chronic lymphocytic leukemia. The J gene is TRBJ2-2, the V gene TRBV5-1; 9 nucleotides line up with TRBD1. The CDR3 loop reads CASSLPRQGDGELFF. In nucleotides, the CDR3 is TGCGCCAGCAGCCTCCCCCGACAGGGGGACGGGGAGCTGTTTTTT.